The 5 T cell receptor beta chains in this list originate from one sample, sequenced in a study of cytomegalovirus exposure and HLA in healthy donors. TCRdb's table, derived via immunoSEQ multiplex PCR, lists solely in-frame clones and lacks some. The table records some 110,000 clones, approximately 86% of them present only once. Sequenced material: PBMCs. The source is a man between 18 and 29 years old in good health and CMV-seropositive.

V usage is TRBV10-2 and J usage is TRBJ1-2; 7 nucleotides match TRBD1. The CDR3 sequence is 15 residues long. From germline, CDR1 is WSHSY and CDR2 SAAADI. Trimming at V came to 3 bases and at J to 5 bases, leaving 9 bases not matched to a gene. This CDR3 is CASSETRQGLYGYTF. The CDR3 nucleotides are TGCGCCAGCAGTGAAACGAGACAGGGATTGTATGGCTACACCTTC.

This clone has only one observation. This CDR3 is CASSLRRGGFQETQYF. DNA for the CDR3: TGTGCCAGCAGCTTACGCCGAGGGGGATTCCAAGAGACCCAGTACTTC. The chain carries TRBV7-6 and TRBJ2-5; tentatively, D is TRBD1 (6 bases). The CDR3 contains 16 residues. Trimming removed 2 bases from V and 1 base from J, with 14 bases in between. Germline V gene lookup returns CDR1 SGHVS and CDR2 FNYEAQ.

The chain recombines TRBV6-1 with TRBJ2-5; D is ambiguous. V dropped 3 bases and J dropped 5 bases, with 10 bases sitting between them. This CDR3 has 13 amino acids. Per germline, CDR1 MNHNS and CDR2 SASEGT. The CDR3, as DNA: TGTGCCAGCAGTGACCCTACTCGGGAGACCCAGTACTTC. Translation: CASSDPTRETQYF.

This clone was observed a handful of times. This chain joins TRBV28 and TRBJ2-3; D gene uncertain. Deletions cut 6 bases from V and 7 bases from J, with 17 bases between. The CDR3 consists of 14 residues. Germline lookup yields CDR1 MDHEN and CDR2 SYDVKM. The CDR3 sequence: CASSYVPTLNTQYF. The CDR3 coding sequence is TGTGCCAGCAGCTACGTACCTACCCTGAATACGCAGTATTTT.

This rearrangement joins TRBV7-2 to TRBJ1-5; D is ambiguous. Trimming took 0 bases from V and 4 from J, leaving 4 bases between them. The CDR3 spans 13 residues. Germline-derived CDR1 and CDR2 are SGHTA and FQGNSA. As DNA, the CDR3 is TGTGCCAGCAGCTTAGCGGCTAATCAGCCCCAGCATTTT. Its translation is CASSLAANQPQHF.